This T cell receptor beta chain was profiled in a study of identical twins. TCRdb recomputed calls from the 5' RACE reads with MiXCR, one row per CDR3 protein. The repertoire holds approximately 680,000 distinct CDR3 sequences, with around 7.4% as singletons. Each donor was a healthy Caucasian. Study-wide points: The study reached conclusions through statistical analysis that was cross-sectional, not following the same donors. Abundant beta clonotypes from cord blood had fewer insertions, unlike memory repertoires, which showed none.

On this clonotype itself: Its antigen remains unknown.

The CDR3 extends over 14 amino acids. Germline CDR1 MNHEY, CDR2 SMNVEV (reference sequence). The V and J ends lost 5 bases and 5 bases respectively, with 15 bases between them. These same records also appear under a second study, on yellow fever vaccine responses in identical twins. That report notes: Reportedly, the T cell response mounted by twins to vaccine seemed partly convergent, partly personalized.

This TCR derives from a woman between 18 and 29 years old in good health. The chain is built from TRBV27 and TRBJ1-1; maybe TRBD1 (5 bases). Sequencing was done on a sample of PBMCs. CDR3 region: CASSVTGGRTEAFF. The DNA for the CDR3 is TGTGCCAGCAGTGTGACCGGGGGGAGGACTGAAGCTTTCTTT.